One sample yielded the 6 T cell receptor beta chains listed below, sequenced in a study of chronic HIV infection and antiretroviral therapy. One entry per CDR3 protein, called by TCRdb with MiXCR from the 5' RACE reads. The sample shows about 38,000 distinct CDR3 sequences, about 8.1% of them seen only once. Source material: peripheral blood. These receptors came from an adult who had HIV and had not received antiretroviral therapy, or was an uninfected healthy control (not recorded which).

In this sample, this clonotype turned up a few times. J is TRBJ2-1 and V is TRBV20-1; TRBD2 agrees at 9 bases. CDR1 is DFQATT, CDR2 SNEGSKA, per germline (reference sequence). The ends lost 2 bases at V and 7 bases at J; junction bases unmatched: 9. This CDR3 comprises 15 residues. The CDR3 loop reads CSARPLSGRLNEQFF. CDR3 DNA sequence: TGCAGTGCTAGACCACTTAGCGGGAGATTGAATGAGCAGTTCTTC.

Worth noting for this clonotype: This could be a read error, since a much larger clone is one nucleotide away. The CDR3 region is CASSYSRGEMNTETFF. Here the CDR3 DNA reads TGTGCCAGCAGTTACTCAAGAGGGGAAATGAACACTGAAACTTTCTTT. V usage is TRBV6-2 or TRBV6-3 and J usage is TRBJ1-1; D possibly corresponds to TRBD1 (5 bases). CDR3 length: 16 amino acids. The germline V gene has CDR1 MNHEY and CDR2 SVGEGT.

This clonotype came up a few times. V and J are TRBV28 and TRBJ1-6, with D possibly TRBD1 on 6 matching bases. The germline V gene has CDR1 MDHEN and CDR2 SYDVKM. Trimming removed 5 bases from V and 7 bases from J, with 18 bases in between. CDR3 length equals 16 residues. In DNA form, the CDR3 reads TGTGCCAGCAGTCCCTGGGGGCCCCAGGCGAATTCACCCCTCCACTTT. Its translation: CASSPWGPQANSPLHF.

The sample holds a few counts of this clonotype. CDR3 bases: TGTGCCAGCATTCCTAGCGGCACAGATACGCAGTATTTT. This sequence encodes CASIPSGTDTQYF. The rearrangement links TRBV28 to TRBJ2-3; a possible D gene is TRBD2 (6 bases). There are 13 residues in the CDR3. V lost 7 bases, J lost 1 base, and 9 bases lay in between. The germline V gene encodes CDR1 MDHEN and CDR2 SYDVKM.

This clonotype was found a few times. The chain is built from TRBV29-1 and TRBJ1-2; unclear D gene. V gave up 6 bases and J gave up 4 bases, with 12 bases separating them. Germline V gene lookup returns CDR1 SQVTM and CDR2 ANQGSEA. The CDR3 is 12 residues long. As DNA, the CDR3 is TGCAGCGTCGTACATAAACTCTATGGCTACACCTTC. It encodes CSVVHKLYGYTF. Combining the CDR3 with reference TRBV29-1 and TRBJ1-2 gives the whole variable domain SAVISQKPSRDICQRGTSLTIQCQVDSQVTMMFWYRQQPGQSLTLIATANQGSEATYESGFVIDKFPISRPNLTFSTLTVSNMSPEDSSIYLCSVVHKLYGYTFGSGTRLTVV.

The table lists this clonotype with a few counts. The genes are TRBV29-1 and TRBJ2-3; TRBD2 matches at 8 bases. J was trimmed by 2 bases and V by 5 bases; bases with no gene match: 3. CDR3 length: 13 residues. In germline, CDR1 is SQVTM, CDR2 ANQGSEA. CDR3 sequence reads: CSVFGRATDTQYF. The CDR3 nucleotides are TGCAGCGTTTTCGGGAGGGCCACAGATACGCAGTATTTT.